These 15 T cell receptor beta chains came from one sample sequenced in a study of Graves' ophthalmopathy and Graves' hyperthyroidism. Researchers took RNA transcripts and amplified TCR beta CDR3 regions from them. First-round RT-PCR employed HTBI primers, with a second-round multiplex PCR after it. TCRdb ran MiXCR on the multiplex PCR reads and lists one entry per CDR3 protein. The table shows more than 1,000,000 distinct CDR3 sequences, with about two fifths occurring only once. The material sequenced was peripheral blood or thyroid tissue (not recorded which). Receptors were obtained from an adult man with Graves' hyperthyroidism.

The table lists this clonotype with many counts. This chain uses TRBV29-1 with TRBJ1-1; TRBD1 matches 8 bases. The CDR3 is made up of 13 amino acids. Per the germline V gene, CDR1 is SQVTM and CDR2 is ANQGSEA. V was pared by 5 bases and J by 4 bases, with 6 bases of the junction left unmatched. DNA of the CDR3: TGCAGCGTTTCAGGGGGCTCGATCACTGAAGCTTTCTTT. This codes for CSVSGGSITEAFF. The entire variable domain, with the rest obtained from reference TRBV29-1 and TRBJ1-1, is as follows: SAVISQKPSRDICQRGTSLTIQCQVDSQVTMMFWYRQQPGQSLTLIATANQGSEATYESGFVIDKFPISRPNLTFSTLTVSNMSPEDSSIYLCSVSGGSITEAFFGQGTRLTVV.

Only one count was recorded for this clonotype. The conserved phenylalanine or tryptophan is not found at the CDR3 terminus, so this likely reflects a read error. Because the CDR3's place on the DNA is in doubt, the DNA is left out and the CDR3 is given as listed by TCRdb. V gene TRBV15 combines with J gene TRBJ1-6; the DNA was not compared with TRBD1, the D call given in the table. The CDR3 numbers 9 amino acids, ends counted. Germline loops: CDR1 LNHNV, CDR2 YYDKDF (reference sequence). The CDR3 spells CATSFDRAY.

This clonotype was detected many times. This chain uses TRBV6-2 or TRBV6-3 with TRBJ2-7; 9 bases line up with TRBD2. The CDR3 has 14 residues. V shed 5 bases and J 6 bases; nucleotides not matched to a gene: 8. The V gene's germline CDR1 is MNHEY and CDR2 SVGEGT. Here the CDR3 DNA reads TGTGCCAGCAGTGTCAGCGGGGGGTTCTCCGAGCAGTACTTC. Amino acids: CASSVSGGFSEQYF.

The chain uses TRBV7-9 and TRBJ2-2; perhaps TRBD1 as D (5 bases). CDR1 SEHNR and CDR2 FQNEAQ come from the germline V gene (reference sequence). This CDR3 has 18 amino acids. V dropped 1 base and J dropped 9 bases, with 24 bases sitting between them. The CDR3 reads CASSLEWGPGMILRELFF. As DNA, the CDR3 is TGTGCCAGCAGCTTAGAGTGGGGCCCAGGGATGATTCTACGGGAGCTGTTTTTT.

The genes are TRBV10-2 and TRBJ1-1; perhaps TRBD1 as D (6 bases). The CDR3 is made up of 16 amino acids. The V and J ends lost 1 base and 9 bases respectively, with 21 bases between them. Germline V gene data show CDR1 as WSHSY and CDR2 as SAAADI. The CDR3 here is CASSELSGVALAKAFF. Here the CDR3 DNA reads TGCGCCAGCAGTGAGTTGTCAGGGGTTGCTTTGGCTAAAGCTTTCTTT.

This clonotype was recorded at least ten times. The rearrangement uses TRBV5-1 and TRBJ1-2; no clear D gene. Deletions cut 4 bases from V and 4 bases from J, with 14 bases between. The germline V gene encodes CDR1 SGHRS and CDR2 YFSETQ. The CDR3 sequence is 14 residues long. CDR3 sequence: CASSPNDVRYGYTF. The DNA for the CDR3 is TGCGCCAGCAGCCCCAACGACGTACGCTATGGCTACACCTTC.

The chain uses TRBV12-3 or TRBV12-4 and TRBJ2-7; D gene ambiguous. The V and J ends lost 4 bases and 7 bases respectively, with 17 bases between them. This CDR3 contains 14 residues. The CDR3 is CASSSTTAYNEQYF. The DNA of the CDR3 is TGTGCCAGCAGTTCCACAACGGCCTACAATGAGCAGTACTTC.

This clonotype was seen at least ten times. The chain joins TRBV7-2 to TRBJ2-2, with D unresolved. The CDR3 sequence is 13 residues long. Germline loops: CDR1 SGHTA, CDR2 FQGNSA. Between the trimmed V and J ends, which lost 7 bases and 3 bases, there was a span of 9 bases. CDR3 in DNA: TGTGCCAGCAATGGCGGAGACACCGGGGAGCTGTTTTTT. Translation: CASNGGDTGELFF.

Concerning this clonotype itself: A read error may explain this, as a much larger clone is one base away. The chain recombines TRBV15 with TRBJ2-7; unclear D gene. The CDR3 consists of 16 residues. The germline CDR1 and CDR2 sequences are LNHNV and YYDKDF (reference sequence). The CDR3 nucleotides are TGTGCCACCAGCAACCCTAAGACGCAATCAATATACGAGCAGTGCTTC. Translated, it gives CATSNPKTQSIYEQCF.

The sample holds many counts of this clonotype. The chain carries TRBV14 and TRBJ2-7; 9 bases map to TRBD1. There are 14 residues in the CDR3. Germline trimming cut 5 bases from V and 5 bases from J; bases unmatched to any gene: 7. Germline CDR1 is SGHDN and CDR2 is FVKESK. The CDR3 region is CASSLFTGGHEQYF. The CDR3 DNA follows: TGTGCCAGCAGCTTATTCACAGGGGGCCACGAGCAGTACTTC. Using reference TRBV14 and TRBJ2-7 for the parts outside the CDR3, the full variable domain is EAGVTQFPSHSVIEKGQTVTLRCDPISGHDNLYWYRRVMGKEIKFLLHFVKESKQDESGMPNNRFLAERTGGTYSTLKVQPAELEDSGVYFCASSLFTGGHEQYFGPGTRLTVT.

On this clonotype: A much larger clonotype is one base distant, so this may be a read error. The J gene is TRBJ1-6, the V gene TRBV11-2, with unresolved D. The V gene's germline CDR1 is SGHAT and CDR2 FQNNGV. V lost 6 bases and J 8 bases, leaving 11 bases between the germline ends. The CDR3 loop spans 13 amino acids. The CDR3 DNA reads TGTGCCAGCAGGGATTTCGGGGATTCACCCCTCCACTTT. It codes for CASRDFGDSPLHF.

In its sample, this clonotype was seen many times. This rearrangement joins TRBV10-3 to TRBJ1-1, with unresolved D. The ends were cut back, 6 bases at V and 6 bases at J, with 11 bases in the middle. This CDR3 spans 12 amino acids. In germline, CDR1 is ENHRY, CDR2 SYGVKD. In DNA form, the CDR3 reads TGTGCCATCAGAGGAGACAAGGCTGAAGCTTTCTTT. Translating it yields CAIRGDKAEAFF.

This clonotype was counted once. In this CDR3 the conserved last residue, phenylalanine or tryptophan, is missing, so a read error is likely. The J gene is TRBJ2-7, the V gene TRBV2; D is uncertain. Trimming stripped 6 bases from V and 2 bases from J, with 14 bases between. CDR1 and CDR2 (germline): SNHLY, FYNNEI. CDR3 size: 14 residues. CDR3 in DNA: TGTGCCAGCAGCCAACTTACCGTCGCCTACGAGCAGTACCTC. Translating it yields CASSQLTVAYEQYL.

This CDR3 is CSHARRTSGRNTGELFF. The CDR3 DNA sequence: TGCAGCCACGCGAGAAGGACTAGCGGGAGGAACACCGGGGAGCTGTTTTTT. This chain links TRBV29-1 with TRBJ2-2; 13 positions match TRBD2. Losses at the gene ends were 8 bases for V and 1 base for J; bases not matched to a gene: 10. Per germline, CDR1 SQVTM and CDR2 ANQGSEA. The CDR3 is made up of 17 amino acids.

This clonotype was counted a few times. This chain joins TRBV15 and TRBJ2-2; TRBD2 agrees at 8 bases. Germline CDR1 and CDR2: LNHNV and YYDKDF (reference sequence). The CDR3 is 14 amino acids. V was pared by 11 bases and J by 4 bases, with 9 bases of the junction left unmatched. This chain's CDR3 is CASSIAGRTGELFF. The CDR3 DNA is TGTGCCTCCTCCATAGCGGGACGCACCGGGGAGCTGTTTTTT.